Each of the 26 T cell receptor beta chains below was sequenced from the same sample in a study of T cells after yellow fever vaccination. TCRdb processed the 5' RACE reads anew with MiXCR; each CDR3 protein has one entry. Of about 30,000 distinct CDR3 sequences in the sample, roughly 6.1% were seen once. The sequences come from PBMCs, either bulk or a sorted T-cell subset (CD4+, CD8+, memory, or dextramer-sorted; not recorded which), collected on the day of the yellow fever booster vaccination. These receptors all stem from a man aged 25-45 years who received the YFV17D yellow fever vaccine.

Notes on this clonotype: A read error may explain this, as a much larger clone is one base away. V gene TRBV20-1 combines with J gene TRBJ2-1; 16 bases are shared with TRBD2. V lost 6 bases and J lost 9; bases outside the gene matches: 11. The CDR3 length is 16 residues. CDR1 and CDR2 (germline): DFQATT, SNEGSKA (reference sequence). CDR3 in DNA: TGCAGTGCAACCGGGACTAGCGGGAGGGACTCGATTGAGCAGTTCTTC. Residues: CSATGTSGRDSIEQFF.

This clonotype was counted many times. The chain carries TRBV7-2 and TRBJ2-7; possible D gene TRBD1, 6 bases. V dropped 6 bases and J dropped 3 bases, with 18 bases sitting between them. The germline CDR1 and CDR2 sequences are SGHTA and FQGNSA. CDR3 size: 15 residues. CDR3 sequence reads: CASSLQPADSYEQYF. The CDR3 DNA follows: TGTGCCAGCAGTCTCCAACCAGCGGACAGCTACGAGCAGTACTTC.

This clonotype appeared many times. V gene TRBV6-2 or TRBV6-3 combines with J gene TRBJ2-7, with unresolved D. CDR3 length: 11 residues. Germline CDR1 and CDR2: MNHEY and SVGEGT. The germline V and J ends were trimmed by 6 bases and 6 bases, with 9 bases remaining between them. CDR3 sequence reads: CASSSVSEQYF. DNA of the CDR3: TGTGCCAGCAGCTCCGTCTCCGAGCAGTACTTC.

This clonotype has more than one count but fewer than ten. The chain couples TRBV19 to TRBJ1-2, with D hard to call. Germline CDR1 and CDR2: LNHDA and SQIVND (reference sequence). The V end lost 5 bases, the J end lost 2 bases, and 9 bases lay between the germline ends. This CDR3 is 13 amino acids long. The CDR3 here is CASSPILNYGYTF. DNA for the CDR3: TGTGCCAGTAGTCCCATCCTGAACTATGGCTACACCTTC.

This clonotype was recorded many times. The chain recombines TRBV6-2 or TRBV6-3 with TRBJ1-5; 8 nucleotides match TRBD1. CDR3 length: 14 amino acids. The ends lost 4 bases at V and 6 bases at J; junction bases unmatched: 5. In germline, CDR1 is MNHEY, CDR2 SVGEGT. The CDR3 DNA reads TGTGCCAGCAGTTGGGGACAGGTTGTTCAGCCCCAGCATTTT. This encodes CASSWGQVVQPQHF.

This clonotype was counted at least ten times. The rearrangement links TRBV5-1 to TRBJ2-1, with D possibly being TRBD1 (5 bases). The CDR3 consists of 14 residues. Germline CDR1 and CDR2: SGHRS and YFSETQ. V was trimmed by 0 bases and J by 7 bases, leaving 11 bases between them. CDR3 in amino acids: CASSLGGLRNEQFF. The CDR3 DNA is TGCGCCAGCAGCTTGGGGGGCCTCCGGAATGAGCAGTTCTTC. The entire variable domain, with the rest obtained from reference TRBV5-1 and TRBJ2-1, is as follows: KAGVTQTPRYLIKTRGQQVTLSCSPISGHRSVSWYQQTPGQGLQFLFEYFSETQRNKGNFPGRFSGRQFSNSRSEMNVSTLELGDSALYLCASSLGGLRNEQFFGPGTRLTVL.

This clonotype was found many times. The V gene is TRBV5-1, the J gene TRBJ2-3; 9 bases match TRBD1. The germline gives CDR1 SGHRS, CDR2 YFSETQ. The CDR3 is 14 amino acids. The ends lost 4 bases at V and 6 bases at J; junction bases unmatched: 6. This chain's CDR3 is CASSLGQGWDTQYF. CDR3 sequence (DNA): TGCGCCAGCAGCCTCGGACAGGGGTGGGATACGCAGTATTTT.

There are many counts of this clonotype. The chain combines TRBV20-1 with TRBJ2-1; D is unclear. V lost 3 bases to trimming and J lost 5 bases, with 8 bases between them. This CDR3 is built from 12 residues. Germline CDR1 DFQATT, CDR2 SNEGSKA (reference sequence). The CDR3 sequence: CSASRTDNEQFF. DNA for the CDR3: TGCAGTGCTAGTCGTACCGACAATGAGCAGTTCTTC.

The table lists this clonotype with many counts. The CDR3, as DNA: TGCAGTGCCGCGGCGGGGGTCGGTCAGCCCCAGCATTTT. Translation: CSAAAGVGQPQHF. The V gene is TRBV20-1, the J gene TRBJ1-5; weak D call: TRBD1 (5 bases). This CDR3 is built from 13 residues. The germline V gene has CDR1 DFQATT and CDR2 SNEGSKA (reference sequence). V was pared by 6 bases and J by 6 bases, with 15 bases between.

This clonotype was seen a few times. Here the CDR3 DNA reads TGTGCCAGCAGCTTAGCGGCAGGATACGAGCAGTACTTC. It encodes CASSLAAGYEQYF. The V gene is TRBV11-2, the J gene TRBJ2-7, with D hard to call. The CDR3 runs to 13 residues. Per germline, CDR1 SGHAT and CDR2 FQNNGV. With 1 base removed from V and 4 bases from J, the gap between germline ends came to 8 bases.

This clonotype was detected many times. The gene calls are TRBV6-1 and TRBJ1-3, with D hard to call. V lost 6 bases to trimming and J lost 7 bases, with 16 bases between them. Germline CDR1 reads MNHNS; CDR2 reads SASEGT. The CDR3 length is 14 residues. CDR3 in amino acids: CASRSDVRVNTIYF. The CDR3 DNA follows: TGTGCCAGCAGATCGGACGTACGGGTCAACACCATATATTTT.

The sample holds a few counts of this clonotype. The V call is TRBV9, the J call TRBJ2-7, with D uncertain. The CDR3 has 13 amino acids. Between the trimmed V and J ends, which lost 4 bases and 3 bases, there was a span of 11 bases. CDR1 is SGDLS, CDR2 YYNGEE, per germline. CDR3 in DNA: TGTGCCAGCAGCCAACCCGAGGACTACGAGCAGTACTTC. Amino acid sequence: CASSQPEDYEQYF.

Ten or more counts support this clonotype. The chain joins TRBV7-6 to TRBJ1-1, with a possible D match to TRBD1 (5 bases). The CDR3 is 13 residues long. Germline V CDR1 and CDR2: SGHVS, FNYEAQ. V dropped 5 bases and J dropped 7 bases, with 14 bases sitting between them. This CDR3 reads CASSRGGQHEAFF. The CDR3 DNA is TGTGCCAGCAGCCGGGGGGGTCAACATGAAGCTTTCTTT. Variable domain in full (rest from reference TRBV7-6 and TRBJ1-1): GAGVSQSPRYKVTKRGQDVALRCDPISGHVSLYWYRQALGQGPEFLTYFNYEAQQDKSGLPNDRFSAERPEGSISTLTIQRTEQRDSAMYRCASSRGGQHEAFFGQGTRLTVV.

The table lists this clonotype with many counts. J is TRBJ1-6 and V is TRBV28; D call uncertain. The CDR3 is 14 residues long. Germline CDR1 reads MDHEN; CDR2 reads SYDVKM. The V end was cut by 1 base, the J end by 4 bases, with 5 bases between. CDR3 amino acids: CASSLLEYNSPLHF. CDR3 coding DNA: TGTGCCAGCAGTTTATTGGAGTATAATTCACCCCTCCACTTT.

This clonotype was counted many times. The gene calls are TRBV7-2 and TRBJ2-3; possible D gene TRBD2, 5 bases. From germline, CDR1 is SGHTA and CDR2 FQGNSA. The V gene lost 3 bases and the J gene lost 6 bases, with 10 bases spanning the gap. This CDR3 spans 13 amino acids. The DNA for the CDR3 is TGTGCCAGCAGCTTGGAGGCCGGGGATACGCAGTATTTT. Its translation: CASSLEAGDTQYF.

This clonotype showed up many times. This chain uses TRBV7-2 with TRBJ2-3; D gene uncertain. Trimming took 0 bases from V and 2 from J, leaving 9 bases between them. The CDR3 has 15 residues. Germline V lookup: CDR1 SGHTA, CDR2 FQGNSA. The CDR3 is CASSLAIGATDTQYF. The CDR3 DNA follows: TGTGCCAGCAGCTTAGCGATCGGCGCCACAGATACGCAGTATTTT. The complete variable domain, with remaining parts taken from reference TRBV7-2 and TRBJ2-3, reads GAGVSQSPSNKVTEKGKDVELRCDPISGHTALYWYRQSLGQGLEFLIYFQGNSAPDKSGLPSDRFSAERTGGSVSTLTIQRTQQEDSAVYLCASSLAIGATDTQYFGPGTRLTVL.

This clonotype was seen ten or more times. The chain combines TRBV6-1 with TRBJ1-2; 7 bases map to TRBD1. Losses at the gene ends were 2 bases for V and 4 bases for J; bases not matched to a gene: 4. CDR1 and CDR2 (germline): MNHNS, SASEGT. CDR3 length: 14 amino acids. As DNA, the CDR3 is TGTGCCAGCAGTGAATCCGGGACAGCCTATGGCTACACCTTC. It translates to CASSESGTAYGYTF.

This clonotype has ten or more counts. The J gene is TRBJ2-2, the V gene TRBV7-9; D ambiguous. The germline V gene has CDR1 SEHNR and CDR2 FQNEAQ (reference sequence). The CDR3 totals 11 residues. With 3 bases removed from V and 7 bases from J, the gap between germline ends came to 3 bases. This CDR3 reads CASSFHGELFF. The CDR3 bases are TGTGCCAGCAGCTTCCACGGGGAGCTGTTTTTT.

Comment on this clonotype: In this CDR3 the conserved last residue, phenylalanine or tryptophan, is missing, so a read error is likely. The chain recombines TRBV28 with TRBJ2-7; 8 bases map to TRBD1. From germline, CDR1 is MDHEN and CDR2 SYDVKM. The V segment lost 8 bases and the J segment 6 bases; nucleotides outside the gene matches: 9. There are 13 residues in the CDR3. The CDR3 reads CASVRQGMGEQYS. The CDR3 nucleotides are TGTGCCAGCGTCCGACAGGGGATGGGCGAGCAGTACTCC.

V usage is TRBV4-2 and J usage is TRBJ1-4; D might be TRBD1 (5 bases). V lost 2 bases to trimming and J lost 8 bases, with 15 bases between them. This CDR3 is 15 amino acids long. Germline CDR1 LGHNA, CDR2 YNFKEQ. CDR3 residues: CASSQTPARGEKLFF. The DNA for the CDR3 is TGTGCCAGCAGCCAAACGCCGGCACGGGGCGAAAAACTGTTTTTT.

This clonotype was counted at least ten times. The chain links TRBV4-3 to TRBJ2-3; the D call may be TRBD1 or TRBD2 (7 bases each). Germline V gene sequence: CDR1 LGHNA, CDR2 YSLEER. This CDR3 is built from 16 residues. The V and J ends lost 0 bases and 6 bases respectively, with 16 bases between them. CDR3 sequence (DNA): TGCGCCAGCAGCCAAGAGGGAGGGGGCGCGGCGGATACGCAGTATTTT. This translates into CASSQEGGGAADTQYF.

This clonotype occurred many times. The chain uses TRBV12-3 or TRBV12-4 and TRBJ1-6; TRBD1 agrees at 7 bases. This CDR3 region has 14 residues. V lost 5 bases to trimming and J lost 4 bases; unmatched junction nucleotides: 2. CDR3 amino acids: CASSGGQYNSPLHF. The CDR3 DNA is TGTGCCAGCAGTGGGGGACAGTATAATTCACCCCTCCACTTT.

In its sample, this clonotype was seen many times. This rearrangement joins TRBV20-1 to TRBJ2-2; possible D gene TRBD2, 7 bases. CDR3 length equals 15 residues. Trimming stripped 3 bases from V and 2 bases from J, with 13 bases between. CDR1 is DFQATT, CDR2 SNEGSKA, per germline (reference sequence). CDR3 sequence (DNA): TGCAGTGCTAGGGCGGGGGCGAAAAACACCGGGGAGCTGTTTTTT. Protein product: CSARAGAKNTGELFF.

This clonotype was detected many times. The chain recombines TRBV7-6 with TRBJ2-7, with D perhaps TRBD2 (6 bases). Trimming removed 0 bases at V and 2 bases at J, with 14 bases between. Germline assignment: CDR1 SGHVS and CDR2 FNYEAQ. This CDR3 has 16 amino acids. The chain's CDR3 is CASSLARLATTYEQYF. CDR3 coding DNA: TGTGCCAGCAGCTTAGCGAGGCTAGCGACTACCTACGAGCAGTACTTC.

The CDR3 loop is CASSFPDRAAKNIQYF. CDR3 DNA: TGTGCCAGCAGCTTCCCGGACAGGGCAGCCAAAAACATTCAGTACTTC. The V gene is TRBV7-2, the J gene TRBJ2-4, with 8 bases fitting TRBD1. Trimming took 3 bases from V and 0 from J; bases not matched to a gene: 4. This CDR3 region has 16 residues. Per the germline V gene, CDR1 is SGHTA and CDR2 is FQGNSA.

The rearrangement links TRBV5-4 to TRBJ2-7; TRBD2 aligns across 9 bases. J gave up 7 bases and V 4 bases, and 15 bases lay outside the gene matches. CDR1 is SGHNT and CDR2 is YYREEE in the germline V gene (reference sequence). The CDR3 extends over 16 amino acids. CDR3 protein: CASSPKVREGPGEQYF. DNA for the CDR3: TGTGCCAGCAGCCCAAAGGTGCGGGAGGGCCCGGGGGAGCAGTACTTC.